Listed below are T cell receptor beta chains from one sample, sequenced in a study of CD8 T cells in Susac syndrome. One entry per CDR3 protein results from TCRdb running MiXCR on the immunoSEQ multiplex PCR reads. This sample carries 250,000 to 300,000 distinct CDR3 sequences, approximately 85% of them seen once, and the ten largest clones take 0.21%. Sequenced: CD8+ T cells from PBMCs. The receptors come from a human donor with multiple sclerosis. Both conserved end residues are part of each CDR3. A D gene is named only where the DNA matches it firmly. Clone size is not always given. Where it is, it says once, few, many or a class for expanded clones.

v_call	clone_size	d_call	j_call	cdr3_nt	cdr3_aa
TRBV4-3	-	-	TRBJ2-3	TGCGCCAGCAGCCAAGAAGGGGGTTGGGCTGACACAGATACGCAGTATTTT	CASSQEGGWADTDTQYF
TRBV11-2	-	-	TRBJ1-1	TGTGCCAGCAGCCCCGGTGAAGCTTTCTTT	CASSPGEAFF
TRBV4-2	once	-	TRBJ2-7	TGTGCCAGCAGCCAAGGACGGGACACGAGCTACGAGCAGTACTTC	CASSQGRDTSYEQYF
TRBV7-3	-	-	TRBJ2-5	TGTGCCAGCAGCTTAGTTGGCGGGATCGGCGAGACCCAGTACTTC	CASSLVGGIGETQYF
TRBV7-9	once	-	TRBJ1-2	TGTGCCAGCAGCTTAGTCAAGGGGCGCCTCTTCGGCTACACCTTC	CASSLVKGRLFGYTF
TRBV10-3	-	TRBD2	TRBJ2-2	TGTGCCATCAGTGACCTAGCGGATTCCGGGGAGCTGTTTTTT	CAISDLADSGELFF
TRBV4-3	-	TRBD1	TRBJ2-1	TGCGCCAGCAGCCACCCTACAGGGGCAGGAACCGATGAGCAGTTCTTC	CASSHPTGAGTDEQFF
TRBV21-1	-	-	TRBJ2-2	TGTGCCAGCAGCAAACCCGACAGGGACGGGGAGCTGTTTTTT	CASSKPDRDGELFF
TRBV7-9	once	-	TRBJ2-2	TGTGCCAGCAGCCGCCTAAGGGACACCGGGGAGCTGTTTTTT	CASSRLRDTGELFF
TRBV5-1	-	-	TRBJ2-2	TGCGCCAGCACCCTAAGCCGGGACTTGTACACCGGGGAGCTGTTTTTT	CASTLSRDLYTGELFF
TRBV7-3	-	TRBD1	TRBJ1-1	TGTGCCAGCAGTTCGACAGGGGGCGCTTCTGAAGCTTTCTTT	CASSSTGGASEAFF
TRBV19	-	TRBD2	TRBJ2-7	TGTGCCAGTTCACTAGCGGGAGTACGCGAGCAGTACTTC	CASSLAGVREQYF
TRBV29-1	-	-	TRBJ2-2	TGCAGCACTGGACCAGGGGAGGCCGGGGAGCTGTTTTTT	CSTGPGEAGELFF
TRBV27	-	TRBD1	TRBJ2-5	TGTGCCAGCAGTTTAAGTTATCCGGGACAGGGGTACTTC	CASSLSYPGQGYF
TRBV4-1	-	-	TRBJ1-1	TGCGCCAGCAGCTTTGGGGCACTTACTGAAGCTTTCTTT	CASSFGALTEAFF
TRBV19	-	-	TRBJ1-5	TGTGCCAGTAGTCCGCGAGGGGCAGGGCTCAATCAGCCCCAGCATTTT	CASSPRGAGLNQPQHF
TRBV24-1	-	-	TRBJ2-2	TGTGCCACCAGTGGTCGAACCACAGGGTCCCCCGGGGAGCTGTTTTTT	CATSGRTTGSPGELFF
TRBV28	-	-	TRBJ2-1	TGTGCCAGCAGAGCACTTCGGTTCAATGAGCAGTTCTTC	CASRALRFNEQFF
TRBV6-5	-	-	TRBJ2-7	TGTGCCAGCAGGGACCCTCGGGCGTACGAGCAGTACTTC	CASRDPRAYEQYF
TRBV20-1	-	TRBD2	TRBJ2-7	TGCAGTGCTAGAGCCCTAGCGGGCGCCGAGGGGCACGAGCAGTACTTC	CSARALAGAEGHEQYF
TRBV7-9	-	TRBD1	TRBJ2-1	TGTGCCAGCAGGCGGGCAGGGGGATACTACAATGAGCAGTTCTTC	CASRRAGGYYNEQFF
TRBV3-1	-	-	TRBJ2-2	TGTGCCAGCAGCCAAAGCCCTCCCGGGGGACACACCGGGGAGCTGTTTTTT	CASSQSPPGGHTGELFF
TRBV6-5	few	TRBD2	TRBJ2-1	TGTGCCAGCAGTAGCGGACTAGCGGGCAATGAGCAGTTCTTC	CASSSGLAGNEQFF
TRBV7-9	-	-	TRBJ2-5	TGTGCCAGCAAGGGGGGTCTGGAGACCCAGTACTTC	CASKGGLETQYF
TRBV6-1	-	-	TRBJ2-7	TGTGCCAGCAGTTCCGTCGGGTACGAGCAGTACTTC	CASSSVGYEQYF
TRBV28	once	TRBD1	TRBJ1-1	TGTGCCAGCAGTATAACCCGGGACAGCAACACTGAAGCTTTCTTT	CASSITRDSNTEAFF
TRBV2	-	TRBD2	TRBJ2-1	TGTGCCAGCGGGGCGGGAGAAGGGTACAATGAGCAGTTCTTC	CASGAGEGYNEQFF
TRBV30	-	-	TRBJ2-7	TGTGCCTTGGAGGCAGGGGAAAGCTCCTACGAGCAGTACTTC	CALEAGESSYEQYF
TRBV7-9	once	-	TRBJ1-2	TGTGCCAGCAGCCCGGATGGCGGGGTTAGCTATGGCTACACCTTC	CASSPDGGVSYGYTF
TRBV19	-	-	TRBJ2-7	TGTGCCAGTAGTGCAGGACTGGAAACCTACGAGCAGTACTTC	CASSAGLETYEQYF
TRBV18	-	-	TRBJ1-5	TGTGCCAGCTCACCAGATCCCTATGAGCCCCAGCATTTT	CASSPDPYEPQHF
TRBV6-6	-	TRBD1	TRBJ1-2	TGTGCCAGCAGCGACAGGGGGGATGGCTACACCTTC	CASSDRGDGYTF
TRBV6-5	-	TRBD1	TRBJ2-2	TGTGCCAGCAGTGGGACAGGCCCCCCCGGGGAGCTGTTTTTT	CASSGTGPPGELFF
TRBV27	few	-	TRBJ2-4	TGTGCCAGCAGTTTGGGTGACATTCAGTACTTC	CASSLGDIQYF
TRBV5-6	once	-	TRBJ2-7	TGTGCCAGCAGCCCCATCCCAGGGGTCTACGAGCAGTACTTC	CASSPIPGVYEQYF
TRBV6-5	-	-	TRBJ1-1	TGTGCCAGCAGTTACTTGGCCCTTCGGAGCACTGAAGCTTTCTTT	CASSYLALRSTEAFF
TRBV5-1	-	-	TRBJ2-7	TGCGCCAGTCGGGTTACCCTCTCCTACGAGCAGTACTTC	CASRVTLSYEQYF
TRBV12-3/TRBV12-4	-	TRBD1	TRBJ2-1	TGTGCCAGCAGTGATACAGGGGACAATGAGCAGTTCTTC	CASSDTGDNEQFF
TRBV25-1	-	-	TRBJ1-2	TGTGCCAGCAGTGGCCACAGGGCCTTGGGCTATGGCTACACCTTC	CASSGHRALGYGYTF
TRBV20-1	-	-	TRBJ2-1	TGCAGTGCTAGAGATGGAAGGACTTCTGATGAGCAGTTCTTC	CSARDGRTSDEQFF
TRBV29-1	-	TRBD1	TRBJ2-5	TGCAGCGTCGCCACGGGACAGGCGGGAGAGACCCAGTACTTC	CSVATGQAGETQYF